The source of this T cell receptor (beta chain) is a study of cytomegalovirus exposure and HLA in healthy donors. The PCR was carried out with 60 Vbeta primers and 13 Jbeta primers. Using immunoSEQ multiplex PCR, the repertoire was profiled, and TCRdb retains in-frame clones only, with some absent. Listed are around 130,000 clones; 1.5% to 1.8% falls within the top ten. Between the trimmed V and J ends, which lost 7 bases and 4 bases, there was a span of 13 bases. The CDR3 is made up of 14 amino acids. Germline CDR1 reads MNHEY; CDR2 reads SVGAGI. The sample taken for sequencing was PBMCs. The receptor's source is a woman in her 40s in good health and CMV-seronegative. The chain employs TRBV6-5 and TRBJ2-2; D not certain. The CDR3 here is CASTAPGGTGELFF. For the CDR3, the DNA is TGTGCCAGCACCGCCCCGGGTGGCACCGGGGAGCTGTTTTTT.